Shown below are 26 T cell receptor beta chains from a single sample sequenced in a study of cytomegalovirus exposure and HLA in healthy donors. PCR employed 60 Vbeta and 13 Jbeta primers. Method: immunoSEQ multiplex PCR; TCRdb's copy keeps in-frame clones and lacks some. Among some 64,000 clones listed, around 90% were seen once. Sequencing used PBMCs. These receptors were obtained from a young man in good health and CMV-seropositive.

This chain joins TRBV5-1 and TRBJ1-1, with D unclear. Trimming removed 1 base at V and 1 base at J, with 8 bases between. This CDR3 is 14 amino acids long. Looked up from germline, CDR1 is SGHRS and CDR2 is YFSETQ. The CDR3 nucleotides are TGCGCCAGCAGCTTGCCAGGAACGAACACTGAAGCTTTCTTT. The encoded protein is CASSLPGTNTEAFF.

For this clone: Other DNA variants within this sample encode the same CDR3. The V gene is TRBV5-1, the J gene TRBJ2-1; a weak D match, TRBD1 (6 bases). CDR1 and CDR2 (germline): SGHRS, YFSETQ. Trimming stripped 4 bases from V and 10 bases from J, with 15 bases between. The CDR3 length is 13 residues. CDR3 in amino acids: CASSQGPSNEQFF. CDR3 DNA sequence: TGCGCCAGCAGCCAGGGGCCTAGCAACGAGCAGTTCTTC. The full variable domain, with the rest looked up from reference TRBV5-1 and TRBJ2-1, is KAGVTQTPRYLIKTRGQQVTLSCSPISGHRSVSWYQQTPGQGLQFLFEYFSETQRNKGNFPGRFSGRQFSNSRSEMNVSTLELGDSALYLCASSQGPSNEQFFGPGTRLTVL.

The chain couples TRBV18 to TRBJ2-5; D is perhaps TRBD1 (5 bases). The J call may be incorrect, as the DNA end agrees better with TRBJ2-7. Germline loops: CDR1 KGHSH, CDR2 LQKENI. This CDR3 comprises 14 residues. The chain's CDR3 is CASSPGAGSYEQYF. The CDR3 nucleotides are TGTGCCAGCTCACCAGGCGCAGGGTCCTACGAGCAGTACTTC.

V gene TRBV4-1 combines with J gene TRBJ2-2; tentative D call: TRBD1 (5 bases). The germline V gene has CDR1 MGHRA and CDR2 YSYEKL. This CDR3 has 16 amino acids. Trimming removed 2 bases from V and 0 bases from J, with 10 bases in between. CDR3: CASSQQTAANTGELFF. The DNA of the CDR3 is TGCGCCAGCAGCCAACAGACAGCAGCGAACACCGGGGAGCTGTTTTTT.

The V and J genes are TRBV27 and TRBJ2-2; 8 bases map to TRBD1. Germline-derived CDR1 and CDR2 are MNHEY and SMNVEV (reference sequence). The length of the CDR3 is 14 residues. Losses at the gene ends were 4 bases for V and 4 bases for J; bases not matched to a gene: 2. CDR3 sequence: CASSWTGITGELFF. CDR3 bases: TGTGCCAGCAGTTGGACAGGGATCACCGGGGAGCTGTTTTTT.

The V call is TRBV27, the J call TRBJ2-7; 9 bases align to TRBD1. Germline V CDR1 and CDR2: MNHEY, SMNVEV (reference sequence). J was trimmed by 0 bases and V by 2 bases; bases with no gene match: 2. This CDR3 region has 15 residues. CDR3 in DNA: TGTGCCAGCAGTTTAGACAGGGGGTTCTCCTACGAGCAGTACTTC. Its translation: CASSLDRGFSYEQYF.

V usage is TRBV5-1 and J usage is TRBJ2-1; TRBD2 is a possible D gene (6 bases). Trimming stripped 2 bases from V and 4 bases from J, with 16 bases between. Germline CDR1 SGHRS, CDR2 YFSETQ. The CDR3 has 16 residues. The CDR3 region has the DNA TGCGCCAGCAGCTTAGAACTAGTCCGGGGGTACAATGAGCAGTTCTTC. Translation gives CASSLELVRGYNEQFF. Filled out from reference TRBV5-1 and TRBJ2-1, the complete variable domain reads KAGVTQTPRYLIKTRGQQVTLSCSPISGHRSVSWYQQTPGQGLQFLFEYFSETQRNKGNFPGRFSGRQFSNSRSEMNVSTLELGDSALYLCASSLELVRGYNEQFFGPGTRLTVL.

The V and J genes are TRBV7-9 and TRBJ1-1; no firm D call. V dropped 1 base and J dropped 2 bases, with 5 bases sitting between them. CDR3 length: 13 amino acids. Germline values: CDR1 SEHNR, CDR2 FQNEAQ (reference sequence). The CDR3 sequence is CASSLGRNTEAFF. For the CDR3, the DNA is TGTGCCAGCAGCTTAGGCAGAAACACTGAAGCTTTCTTT.

This chain joins TRBV29-1 and TRBJ2-7; TRBD1 matches at 12 bases. Germline CDR1 is SQVTM and CDR2 is ANQGSEA. With V trimmed by 4 bases and J by 4 bases, 8 bases remained unmatched. The CDR3 loop spans 15 amino acids. This chain's CDR3 is CSVVSGTGGKYEQYF. DNA for the CDR3: TGCAGCGTTGTTTCAGGGACAGGGGGCAAGTACGAGCAGTACTTC.

The chain joins TRBV7-3 to TRBJ2-5, with 10 bases identical to TRBD2. The last part of the DNA fits TRBJ2-7 better; the J call may be wrong. The CDR3 is 13 amino acids. The germline gives CDR1 SGHTA, CDR2 FQGTGA. CDR3 sequence reads: CASKASGSYEQYF. DNA for the CDR3: TGTGCCAGCAAGGCTAGCGGGAGCTACGAGCAGTACTTC.

The V gene is TRBV10-3, the J gene TRBJ1-2; no reliable D call. With 0 bases removed from V and 14 bases from J, the gap between germline ends came to 10 bases. The germline V gene has CDR1 ENHRY and CDR2 SYGVKD. This CDR3 is 11 amino acids long. The CDR3 region is CAISESGRPTF. The DNA of the CDR3 is TGTGCCATCAGTGAGTCGGGCCGTCCAACCTTC.

The chain carries TRBV28 and TRBJ2-5, with 14 bases matching TRBD2. The assigned J gene may be wrong: the sequence end matches TRBJ2-7 better. Per germline, CDR1 MDHEN and CDR2 SYDVKM. The CDR3 length is 15 residues. CDR3 amino acids: CASREGLAGAYEQYF. The CDR3 nucleotides are TGTGCCAGCAGAGAGGGACTAGCGGGAGCTTACGAGCAGTACTTC.

This chain uses TRBV6-6 with TRBJ2-7; 12 nucleotides match TRBD2. This CDR3 region has 15 residues. Germline values: CDR1 MNHNY, CDR2 SVGAGI (reference sequence). V shed 6 bases, J shed 4 bases, and the junction held 7 bases outside the gene matches. The CDR3 is CASSPRTSGDYEQYF. CDR3 in DNA: TGTGCCAGCAGCCCTCGGACTAGCGGGGATTACGAGCAGTACTTC.

The V and J genes are TRBV2 and TRBJ1-1; a possible D gene is TRBD1 (5 bases). CDR1 and CDR2 from the germline V gene are SNHLY and FYNNEI. V lost 2 bases to trimming and J lost 0 bases, with 16 bases between them. The CDR3 covers 17 residues. The CDR3 sequence is CASSETRDRFMNTEAFF. The CDR3 DNA is TGTGCCAGCAGTGAAACCAGGGATCGATTTATGAACACTGAAGCTTTCTTT.

The chain has TRBV5-5 and TRBJ2-1; 8 bases map to TRBD1. From germline, CDR1 is SGHKS and CDR2 YYEKEE (reference sequence). Trimming at V came to 2 bases and at J to 3 bases, leaving 4 bases not matched to a gene. This CDR3 region has 15 residues. CDR3 region: CASSFQQGVYNEQFF. CDR3 coding DNA: TGTGCCAGCAGCTTCCAACAGGGGGTCTACAATGAGCAGTTCTTC. The complete variable domain, with remaining parts taken from reference TRBV5-5 and TRBJ2-1, reads DAGVTQSPTHLIKTRGQQVTLRCSPISGHKSVSWYQQVLGQGPQFIFQYYEKEERGRGNFPDRFSARQFPNYSSELNVNALLLGDSALYLCASSFQQGVYNEQFFGPGTRLTVL.

CDR3 loop: CASSERGGRNTEAFF. CDR3 sequence (DNA): TGTGCCAGCAGTGAAAGGGGCGGGAGGAACACTGAAGCTTTCTTT. The chain is built from TRBV2 and TRBJ1-1; D is perhaps TRBD1 (5 bases). V gave up 2 bases and J gave up 1 base, with 11 bases separating them. Per the germline V gene, CDR1 is SNHLY and CDR2 is FYNNEI. CDR3 length equals 15 residues.

The CDR3 nucleotides read TGTGCCAGCAGTGGACAGGGGACCGGGGAGCTGTTTTTT. Encoded protein: CASSGQGTGELFF. The chain has TRBV2 and TRBJ2-2, with TRBD1 matching 8 bases. This CDR3 comprises 13 residues. Trimming at V came to 4 bases and at J to 5 bases, leaving 0 bases not matched to a gene. Germline CDR1 and CDR2: SNHLY and FYNNEI.

CDR3: CATAGTRGEKLFF. The CDR3 nucleotides read TGTGCCACCGCAGGGACCCGGGGGGAAAAACTGTTTTTT. This chain joins TRBV16 and TRBJ1-4; D possibly corresponds to TRBD1 (5 bases). The CDR3 sequence is 13 residues long. V was clipped by 10 bases and J by 8 bases, with 17 bases between them. CDR1 is KGHSY, CDR2 FQNENV, per germline.

The chain recombines TRBV6-6 with TRBJ2-1; D not resolved. Trimming pared 7 bases from V and 1 base from J, leaving 8 bases between. The CDR3 is made up of 13 amino acids. The V gene's germline CDR1 is MNHNY and CDR2 SVGAGI (reference sequence). CDR3 residues: CASNFRSYNEQFF. For the CDR3, the DNA is TGTGCCAGCAACTTCCGGTCCTACAATGAGCAGTTCTTC.

The chain combines TRBV25-1 with TRBJ2-5, with 11 bases matching TRBD2. V was clipped by 4 bases and J by 3 bases; unmatched bases: 10. The CDR3 runs 17 residues. Germline lookup yields CDR1 MGHDK and CDR2 SYGVNS. CDR3 DNA sequence: TGTGCCAGCAGTGGCAGAAGTTGGGGACTAGCGGAAGAGACCCAGTACTTC. Amino acid sequence: CASSGRSWGLAEETQYF.

V and J are TRBV15 and TRBJ1-1; D is perhaps TRBD1 (6 bases). Trimming removed 2 bases from V and 3 bases from J, with 10 bases in between. The germline gives CDR1 LNHNV, CDR2 YYDKDF (reference sequence). The CDR3 is made up of 14 amino acids. The CDR3 protein is CATSRSTGYTEAFF. In nucleotides, the CDR3 is TGTGCCACCAGCAGAAGTACAGGGTACACTGAAGCTTTCTTT.

This chain uses TRBV2 with TRBJ1-4; D call uncertain. Germline CDR1 SNHLY, CDR2 FYNNEI. Deletions cut 0 bases from V and 7 bases from J, with 15 bases between. CDR3 length: 16 residues. CDR3 sequence (DNA): TGTGCCAGCAGTGAAGCGCAGAGGGCGCGAGGTGAAAAACTGTTTTTT. Translated, it gives CASSEAQRARGEKLFF.

This clone was counted a single time. The V gene is TRBV11-2, the J gene TRBJ2-3; maybe TRBD1 (6 bases). Trimming took 3 bases from V and 6 from J, leaving 7 bases between them. The CDR3 consists of 12 residues. The germline gives CDR1 SGHAT, CDR2 FQNNGV. CDR3 in DNA: TGTGCCAGCAGCTTTACAGGGGATACGCAGTATTTT. Amino acids: CASSFTGDTQYF. Full variable domain (remainder filled in from reference TRBV11-2 and TRBJ2-3): EAGVAQSPRYKIIEKRQSVAFWCNPISGHATLYWYQQILGQGPKLLIQFQNNGVVDDSQLPKDRFSAERLKGVDSTLKIQPAKLEDSAVYLCASSFTGDTQYFGPGTRLTVL.

V usage is TRBV28 and J usage is TRBJ2-5; D is unresolved. V lost 3 bases and J lost 4, with 3 bases in between. Germline CDR1 reads MDHEN; CDR2 reads SYDVKM. The CDR3 consists of 11 residues. Here the CDR3 reads CASSLRETQYF. CDR3 DNA: TGTGCCAGCAGTTTGAGAGAGACCCAGTACTTC.

To note about this clone: Its ends do not fully match the called genes, so a read error is possible. Other DNA sequences in the same sample also yield this CDR3. The genes are TRBV14 and TRBJ1-2; 7 bases agree with TRBD1. The CDR3 loop spans 14 amino acids. The germline V gene has CDR1 SGHDN and CDR2 FVKESK. In DNA form, the CDR3 reads TGTGCCAGCAGCCGAGCAGGGGGGTACTACGGCTACACCTTC. It encodes CASSRAGGYYGYTF.

The chain joins TRBV6-6 to TRBJ1-1, with 10 bases fitting TRBD1. The germline V gene has CDR1 MNHNY and CDR2 SVGAGI (reference sequence). V shed 6 bases and J 4 bases; nucleotides not matched to a gene: 5. CDR3 length: 14 amino acids. The CDR3 loop is CASRPDRGITEAFF. In nucleotides, the CDR3 is TGTGCCAGCAGGCCGGACAGGGGGATCACTGAAGCTTTCTTT.